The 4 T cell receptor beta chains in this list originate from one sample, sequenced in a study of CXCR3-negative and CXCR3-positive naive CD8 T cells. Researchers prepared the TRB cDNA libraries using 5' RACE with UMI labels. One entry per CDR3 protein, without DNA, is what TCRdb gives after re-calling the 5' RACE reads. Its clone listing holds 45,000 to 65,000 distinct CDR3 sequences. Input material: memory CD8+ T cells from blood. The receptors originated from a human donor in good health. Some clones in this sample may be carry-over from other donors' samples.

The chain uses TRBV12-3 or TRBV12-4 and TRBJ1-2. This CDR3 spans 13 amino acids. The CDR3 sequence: CASSNIVTYGYTF.

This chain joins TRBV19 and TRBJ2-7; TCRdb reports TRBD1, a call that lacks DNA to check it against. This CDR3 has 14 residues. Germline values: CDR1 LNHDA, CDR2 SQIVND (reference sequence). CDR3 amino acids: CASSIGTGAYEQYF.

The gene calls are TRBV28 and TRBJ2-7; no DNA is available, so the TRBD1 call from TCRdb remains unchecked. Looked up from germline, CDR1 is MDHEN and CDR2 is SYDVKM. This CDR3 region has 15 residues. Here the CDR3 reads CASTRPRDRVFEQYF.

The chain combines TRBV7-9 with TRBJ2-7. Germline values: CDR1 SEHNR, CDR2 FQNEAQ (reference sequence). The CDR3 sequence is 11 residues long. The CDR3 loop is CASSLLDEQYF.